Presented here are 3 T cell receptor beta chains from one specimen sequenced in a study of siplizumab effects on memory and regulatory T cells. Assay: immunoSEQ multiplex PCR; the TCRdb copy retains only in-frame clones and omits some. The sample gives around 97,000 clones, about 94% of which show up once; 1.3% is in the top ten. The sequenced material came from non-Treg CD4+ T cells sorted from blood. Source of these receptors: a human donor in good health.

The chain combines TRBV9 with TRBJ2-3; TRBD2 agrees at 12 bases. V was pared by 4 bases and J by 8 bases, with 5 bases of the junction left unmatched. The CDR3 covers 14 residues. The germline V gene encodes CDR1 SGDLS and CDR2 YYNGEE. CDR3 coding DNA: TGTGCCAGCAGCTCACTAGCGGGAGGAGGTACGCAGTATTTT. Protein product: CASSSLAGGGTQYF.

The sample holds one count of this clone. CDR3 residues: CASSKNRQGQTQYF. In nucleotides, the CDR3 is TGTGCCAGCAGTAAAAATCGACAGGGCCAGACCCAGTACTTC. This rearrangement joins TRBV27 to TRBJ2-5; 7 bases agree with TRBD1. The CDR3 sequence is 14 residues long. V lost 5 bases and J lost 6; bases outside the gene matches: 9. The germline V gene encodes CDR1 MNHEY and CDR2 SMNVEV (reference sequence).

This sequence joins TRBV7-8 and TRBJ2-3, with D possibly TRBD2 on 6 matching bases. CDR1 and CDR2 from the germline V gene are SGHVS and FQNEAQ. V shed 5 bases and J shed 1 base, with 19 bases lying between them. The CDR3 totals 17 residues. The CDR3 reads CASSRNPPGAGTDTQYF. The CDR3 DNA follows: TGTGCCAGCAGCCGAAATCCTCCGGGAGCGGGCACAGATACGCAGTATTTT.